This paragraph covers one T cell receptor (beta chain) sequence. Its antigen target is currently unknown. Qualities for individual bases were not recorded, and no much larger clone is one base off. These data belong to a study of shared clonotypes between healthy human individuals (dated by TCRdb to about 2020). With respect to the entire study: A couple of women and three men aged 18 to 49 years were included in the cohort. For each donor, CD4 naive and CD4 memory were each given three plates, CD8 naive was given two plates, and CD8 memory was given one plate. Blood TCR repertoires of roughly five healthy adults were deeply sequenced to estimate repertoire size and the extent of clonotype sharing between individuals. Libraries were prepared and TCR repertoires were sequenced by different laboratories using diverse techniques, in order to increase sequencing depth and limit assay-specific biases. Per donor, leukapheresis produced somewhere between about 0.94 and 9.5 billion PBMCs.

CD8 naive samples were obtained by positive selection for CCR7 among CD45RO-negative cells, yielding a CD45RA+CCR7+ population from which TemRA cells were excluded. Donors were healthy HIV-negative adults with no recently reported acute infections or vaccinations. Only Caucasian adults living in Nashville, Tennessee, USA were represented among the donors. After blood collection by leukapheresis, PBMCs were isolated using Ficoll-Histopaque density gradient centrifugation and then cryopreserved in the vapor phase of liquid nitrogen. Analytical flow cytometry was used to check the purity and quantity of every magnetically sorted T cell population. Genomic DNA was isolated from each sorted fraction and quantified by UV absorbance on a Nanodrop 2000c. Results the study describes overall, beyond this receptor: Sharing across four donors was observed for approximately 4.6% of naive CD4, about 3.2% of naive CD8, 2.3% of memory CD4, and about 0.38% of memory CD8 clonotypes. Only blood was sampled, and tissue TCR repertoires likely differ from those in blood. Clonotypes shared by all four sorted-subset donors showed higher generation probabilities than non-shared clonotypes. Rarefaction of sorted-subset datasets indicated incomplete sequencing despite the large sequencing depth. Estimated clonotype richness was generally larger for naive than for memory subsets. Pairwise subsampling indicated that sequencing depth was expected to affect the degree of clonotype sharing among donors. Because the study included a small number of donors, the genetic and exposure-history diversity represented was limited.

V and J are trimmed by 6 bases and 8 bases, and the gene matches miss 11 bases of the junction. The CDR3 runs 15 amino acids, cysteine and phenylalanine included. Just CDR3 DNA is preserved here, 45 bases in frame from base 1. The germline V gene sets CDR1 to SGHVS and CDR2 to FNYEAQ. Using the deep immunoSEQ assay, TCR CDR3 regions were amplified from genomic DNA by multiplex PCR. Genomic DNA extracted from each cell subset was distributed evenly over all wells of several immunoSEQ 96-well plates, and each plate served as one replicate. For sorted subsets, each replicate PCR was loaded with roughly 0.2 ug genomic DNA, equivalent to 25,000 to 35,000 T cell genomes. The purified libraries were quantified using a Qubit 3.0 fluorometer, sized with a Bioanalyzer 2100, and then quantified again using the KAPA Library Quantification kit. Every immunoSEQ 96-well plate was sequenced on a dedicated single-read 150-cycle Illumina NextSeq 550 flow cell. In the source study's methods: Because the immunoSEQ output held only junctional sequences and lacked quality scores, the filtering could not match the filtering applied to full-length reads. Sequences were annotated with PyIR, a Python wrapper for IgBLAST v1.9, and V/J genes and CDR3 were assigned using IMGT germline references. Reads were filtered out if the reads had weak V/J assignments (E-value above 1e-6), no CDR3, stop codons, out-of-frame junctions, or ambiguous translated residues. V3J clonotypes were defined as sequences sharing the same inferred V gene, J gene, and CDR3 amino acid sequence. To compute the percentage overlap between repertoires, the number of shared unique clonotypes was divided by the size of the smaller repertoire. Richness of each repertoire was evaluated using RTK rarefaction, the Chao1 estimator, and Recon v2.1 estimates of unobserved clonotypes. OLGA was used to compute generation probabilities for all TCRbeta clonotypes that the gDNA method yielded from four donors. As stored in TCRdb, this immuneACCESS dataset retains in-frame rearrangements with V and J assigned. A fraction of the clones does not appear; measured against another copy, unresolved V genes explain less than half of the discrepancy, and the remainder lacks a known reason. V and J calls plus clone size are reproduced from that table; the DNA served to infer D and trimming. Present in this sample are 500,000 to 700,000 clones, about 95% of which were seen just once. 0.11% of the sample comes from the top ten.

The specimen was naive CD8+ T cells sorted from blood. Explained via the paper, the cell subset or site label denotes: CD45RA+CCR7+. The sequence links TRBV7-6 to TRBJ2-1, with 9 central nucleotides matching TRBD2. The clonotype originates from a woman younger than 45 in good health. The sequence in DNA is TGTGCCAGCAGTGAACTAGGGACTAGCAGCGATGAGCAGTTCTTC. Translated, this is CASSELGTSSDEQFF. The reference TRBV7-6 and TRBJ2-1 proteins fill in what lies around the CDR3, so the full variable domain reads GAGVSQSPRYKVTKRGQDVALRCDPISGHVSLYWYRQALGQGPEFLTYFNYEAQQDKSGLPNDRFSAERPEGSISTLTIQRTEQRDSAMYRCASSELGTSSDEQFFGPGTRLTVL.